This TCR beta chain was identified during a study of blood T cells in healthy people across ages. Germline V gene sequence: CDR1 MNHEY, CDR2 SVGAGI. Between the trimmed V and J ends, which lost 6 bases and 0 bases, there was a span of 12 bases. The CDR3 is made up of 15 amino acids. Then a second PCR, running about 7 to 11 cycles, was carried out with a sample-barcoded 5' primer and a J-beta primer mix. TCRdb reprocessed the 5' RACE reads via MiXCR and lists one record per CDR3 protein. The sample has hundreds of thousands of distinct CDR3 sequences, 58% seen once; the top ten hold 20% to 25%. The sequence derives from a man aged 30-40 years in good health. The chain recombines TRBV6-5 with TRBJ2-1; D may be TRBD2 (5 bases). The sample comprised blood. The CDR3 here is CASRILRGSYNEQFF. The CDR3 nucleotides are TGTGCCAGCAGAATACTACGGGGCTCCTACAATGAGCAGTTCTTC.